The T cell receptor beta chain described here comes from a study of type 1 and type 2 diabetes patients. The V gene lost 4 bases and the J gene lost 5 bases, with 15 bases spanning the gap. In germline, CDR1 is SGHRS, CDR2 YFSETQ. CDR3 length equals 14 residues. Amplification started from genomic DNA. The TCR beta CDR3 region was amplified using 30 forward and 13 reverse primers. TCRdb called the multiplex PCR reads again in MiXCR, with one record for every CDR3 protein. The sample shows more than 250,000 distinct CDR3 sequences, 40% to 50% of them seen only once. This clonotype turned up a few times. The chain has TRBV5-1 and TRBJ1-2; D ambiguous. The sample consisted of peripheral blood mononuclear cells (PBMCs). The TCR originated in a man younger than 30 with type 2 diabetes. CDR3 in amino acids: CASSPDRARYGYTF. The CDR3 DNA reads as TGCGCCAGCAGCCCGGACCGGGCCCGATATGGCTACACCTTC.